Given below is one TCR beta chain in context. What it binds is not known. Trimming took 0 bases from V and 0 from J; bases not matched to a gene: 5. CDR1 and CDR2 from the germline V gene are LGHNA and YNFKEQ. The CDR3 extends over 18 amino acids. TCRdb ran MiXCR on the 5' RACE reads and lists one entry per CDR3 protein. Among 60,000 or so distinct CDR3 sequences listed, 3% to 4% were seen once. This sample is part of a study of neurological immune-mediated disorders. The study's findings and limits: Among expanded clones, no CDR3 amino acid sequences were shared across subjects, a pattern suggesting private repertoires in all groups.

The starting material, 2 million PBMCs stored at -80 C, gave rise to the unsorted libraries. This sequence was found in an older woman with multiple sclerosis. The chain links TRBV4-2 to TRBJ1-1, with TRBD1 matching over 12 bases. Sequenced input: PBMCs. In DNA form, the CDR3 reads TGTGCCAGCAGCCAAGATGGGGGGACAGGGGGCCTGAACACTGAAGCTTTCTTT. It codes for CASSQDGGTGGLNTEAFF.